This is a list of T cell receptor beta chains from one sample in a study of tumor-infiltrating lymphocytes in primary liver carcinoma. TCRdb reprocessed the multiplex PCR reads via MiXCR and lists one record per CDR3 protein. In the table there are more than 40,000 distinct CDR3 sequences, less than 75% of which are singletons. The specimen sequenced was liver tumor tissue from sampling region 5. Receptor source: a man aged 35-49 years with primary liver carcinoma and hepatitis B virus infection. Each CDR3 is given with its conserved first and last residue. D genes are given only for firm matches. Expanded clones get a size class; other rows say once, few or many, or leave the size out.

DNA	CDR3	V	D	size	J
TGTGCCAGCAGAGAGGACGTTTATAGAGGGACACAGTACTTC	CASREDVYRGTQYF	TRBV11-2	.	.	TRBJ2-5
TGCAGAGTTAGGGACTACTTGAGGGGCTCCACAGATACGCAGTATTTT	CRVRDYLRGSTDTQYF	TRBV20-1	TRBD2	.	TRBJ2-3
TGTGCCAGCAGCTTAGAATCAAGTGTCTCCTACGAGCAGTACTTC	CASSLESSVSYEQYF	TRBV11-1	.	medium-sized	TRBJ2-7
TGTACCACCAGTGATCCTCTAGCCGTTGGAAACATTCAGTACTTC	CTTSDPLAVGNIQYF	TRBV24-1	.	.	TRBJ2-4
TGTGCCAGCAGCCAAGTCAGCGGGGCCTACAATGAGCAGTTCTTC	CASSQVSGAYNEQFF	TRBV14	TRBD2	many	TRBJ2-1
TGTGCCAGTAGTGAAAAGGAGAACTATGGCTACGCCTTC	CASSEKENYGYAF	TRBV6-1	.	.	TRBJ1-2
TGCAGAGTCGAACACGAGGGCTATGGCTACACCTTC	CRVEHEGYGYTF	TRBV29-1	.	.	TRBJ1-2
TGTGCCAGCAGCCGTGACAAGGGAAACCTCGAGCAGTACTTC	CASSRDKGNLEQYF	TRBV6-5	.	.	TRBJ2-7
TGTGCCAGCAGTGAACGAGCCCTAGCGGGAGGCGCGCAGTACTTC	CASSERALAGGAQYF	TRBV6-1	TRBD2	.	TRBJ2-7
TGCAGCGGGTTGCCGGGACAGGTGGTGGATGAGCAATTCTTT	CSGLPGQVVDEQFF	TRBV29-1	TRBD1	few	TRBJ2-1
TGTGCCAGCTCACCAAACAGGGGCAACTACGAGCTGTACTTC	CASSPNRGNYELYF	TRBV18	TRBD1	.	TRBJ2-7
TGTGCCAGCAGCTTTCGGGGGAGGAGCTCCTACGAGCAGTACTTC	CASSFRGRSSYEQYF	TRBV7-2	.	.	TRBJ2-7
TGTGCCAGCGGACCACAGGACAGGGGAGAAAATTCACTCCTCCACTTT	CASGPQDRGENSLLHF	TRBV6-6	TRBD1	.	TRBJ1-6
TGTGTCAGTCACAGCCGGGGGTTGAGCACTGAAGCTTTCTTT	CVSHSRGLSTEAFF	TRBV28	.	.	TRBJ1-1
TGTGCCAGCACCCAAATGGGGGTATCTCCCTACGAGCAGTACTTC	CASTQMGVSPYEQYF	TRBV6-6	.	many	TRBJ2-7
TGTGTCAGCAGTTCCCCCGGTGGGAAGGGACGGTACGAACAGTACTTC	CVSSSPGGKGRYEQYF	TRBV28	.	.	TRBJ2-7
TGCAGTTCTAGTTCGGACTCTGGAAACACCATATATTTT	CSSSSDSGNTIYF	TRBV20-1	.	.	TRBJ1-3
TGTGCCAGCAGTGGAGGTTATGGGACAGGGATCTCTGGGGCCAACGTCCTGACTTTC	CASSGGYGTGISGANVLTF	TRBV2	TRBD1	.	TRBJ2-6
TGCAGCGCTAGTACAGGGGCAGGAAATGAGCAGTTCTTC	CSASTGAGNEQFF	TRBV29-1	TRBD1	.	TRBJ2-1
TGTGCCAGCAGTTTCACAGGTCTCTCTGGAAACACCATATATTTT	CASSFTGLSGNTIYF	TRBV28	.	many	TRBJ1-3
TGTGCCAGCAGCTTAGGCAGTTCGACCAGGGAGCTGTTTTTT	CASSLGSSTRELFF	TRBV7-9	.	.	TRBJ2-2
TGTGCCAGCATGGACATGGGTGCAGATACACAGTATTTT	CASMDMGADTQYF	TRBV6-5	.	.	TRBJ2-3
TGTGCCAGCAAGCTAACAGGGGCCTACGAGCAGTACTTC	CASKLTGAYEQYF	TRBV28	TRBD1	many	TRBJ2-7
TGTGCCAGCAGTCCGACTAGCAGGATCTCCTACAATGAGCAGTACTTC	CASSPTSRISYNEQYF	TRBV4-2	TRBD2	once	TRBJ2-7
TGTGCCAGGAGCCTATTTGTGGGAATATCCTACAAGCAGTACTTC	CARSLFVGISYKQYF	TRBV11-2	.	few	TRBJ2-7
TGTGCCAGCAGTTTGGCGGGACCAGCCACAGATACGCAGTATTTT	CASSLAGPATDTQYF	TRBV28	.	many	TRBJ2-3
TGCGCCAGCAACTTAGTCTACGAGCAGTACTTC	CASNLVYEQYF	TRBV11-2	.	.	TRBJ2-7
TGTACCAGTAGTTTTACCTGGACGAACACAGATACGCAGTATTTT	CTSSFTWTNTDTQYF	TRBV19	.	.	TRBJ2-3
TGCAGTGCTAGTCAGGGGATGAATGAAGCTTTCTTT	CSASQGMNEAFF	TRBV20-1	.	.	TRBJ1-1
TGTGCCAGCAGAACCCTTAGCGGGAGGCTTCAAGAGACCCAATACTTC	CASRTLSGRLQETQYF	TRBV5-4	TRBD2	.	TRBJ2-5
TGCGCCAGTAGCACACGACAGGAGGCAAACTATGGCTACACCTTC	CASSTRQEANYGYTF	TRBV4-1	.	once	TRBJ1-2
TGTGCCAGTAGTAAGTCCACAGGGGTCTACGAGCAGTACTTC	CASSKSTGVYEQYF	TRBV19	TRBD1	.	TRBJ2-7
TGCGCCAGCAGCCAAGAGCCAGGGGCAGAGACCCAGAGCTTC	CASSQEPGAETQSF	TRBV4-1	.	.	TRBJ2-5
TGTGCCTGGGGGCCTAAGGGGGACACTGAAGCTTTCTTT	CAWGPKGDTEAFF	TRBV30	.	few	TRBJ1-1
TGTACCAGCAGTCCCCAGGGGTCATACGAGCAGTACTTC	CTSSPQGSYEQYF	TRBV12-3/TRBV12-4	.	.	TRBJ2-7
TGTGCCAGCAGCTCAGGCTTGGGACTTCCTAAGTATGAGCAGTTCTTC	CASSSGLGLPKYEQFF	TRBV11-1	.	.	TRBJ2-1
TGTGCCACCAGTGATTTGCATCCTGCCTCGGGGGGGGCCAACGTCCTGACTTTC	CATSDLHPASGGANVLTF	TRBV24-1	.	.	TRBJ2-6
TGCAGCGTTGAAGATTCGACGTGGAGCGGGACGAACACCGGGGAACTGTCTTTT	CSVEDSTWSGTNTGELSF	TRBV29-1	TRBD2	once	TRBJ2-2
TGTGCCTGCAGTGAATGGGCGGAGCAGTACTTC	CACSEWAEQYF	TRBV25-1	.	.	TRBJ2-7
TGTGCCAACAGCTTAGGGCCGGATTCTAGGACAGATACGCAGTATTTT	CANSLGPDSRTDTQYF	TRBV11-3	.	.	TRBJ2-3
TGCGCCAGCAGCATCCGGACAGGAGACCTCAATCAGCCCCAGCATTTT	CASSIRTGDLNQPQHF	TRBV4-2	TRBD1	.	TRBJ1-5
TGTGCCAGCAGTTACTTCCCCTATAGCGGGAGATCCTACGAGCAGCACTTC	CASSYFPYSGRSYEQHF	TRBV6-2/TRBV6-3	TRBD2	.	TRBJ2-7
TGTGTCAACAGTTTGGGGCACCTCTATCGGTTC	CVNSLGHLYRF	TRBV12-3/TRBV12-4	.	.	TRBJ2-7
TGCGCCAACAGTGATCAGGGGAACACTGAAGCTTTCTTT	CANSDQGNTEAFF	TRBV10-2	.	.	TRBJ1-1
TGTGCCAGCAGTGAACTTCAGACTAGCGGTTCTGGGGAGACCCAGTACTTC	CASSELQTSGSGETQYF	TRBV6-1	TRBD2	.	TRBJ2-5
TGTGCCAGTAGTTTACGGACCCTTCGGTCTAACTATGGCTACACCTTC	CASSLRTLRSNYGYTF	TRBV19	.	.	TRBJ1-2
TGTGCCAACAGACACACAGGCTGGGGGGAGCAGTTCTTC	CANRHTGWGEQFF	TRBV7-8	.	.	TRBJ2-1
TGCGCTAGCAGTCGAAAGGGACTAGCAAACTACGAGCAGTACTTC	CASSRKGLANYEQYF	TRBV4-1	TRBD2	.	TRBJ2-7
TGTACCAGCAGTGAACGGGACAGGCACAGAGATACGCAGTATTTT	CTSSERDRHRDTQYF	TRBV11-2	TRBD1	.	TRBJ2-3
TGCGCCAGCAGCTTGAGTTTAGCGGGATCCACAGATACGCAGTATTTT	CASSLSLAGSTDTQYF	TRBV5-1	TRBD2	.	TRBJ2-3
TGTGCCAGCAGTCAGGACGGATACTCCAGCGGGAGGTCCCCAGATACGCAGTATTTT	CASSQDGYSSGRSPDTQYF	TRBV12-3/TRBV12-4	TRBD2	many	TRBJ2-3
TGCAGCATTGGTGAGAAGGCCGCTGAGACCCAGTACTTC	CSIGEKAAETQYF	TRBV29-1	.	.	TRBJ2-5
TGTGCCATCATGCAGGGGTTCGAATCACCCCTCCACTTT	CAIMQGFESPLHF	TRBV10-3	.	many	TRBJ1-6